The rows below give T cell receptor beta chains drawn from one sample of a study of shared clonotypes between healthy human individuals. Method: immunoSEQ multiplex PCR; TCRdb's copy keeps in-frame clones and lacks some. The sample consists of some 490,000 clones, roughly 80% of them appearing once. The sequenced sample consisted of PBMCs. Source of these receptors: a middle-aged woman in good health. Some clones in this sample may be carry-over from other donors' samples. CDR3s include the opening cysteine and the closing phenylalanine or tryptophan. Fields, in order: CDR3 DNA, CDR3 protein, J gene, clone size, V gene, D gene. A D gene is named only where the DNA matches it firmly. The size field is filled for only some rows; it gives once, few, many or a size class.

DNA: TGTGCCAGCAGCCCCCGGACAGGAGCGCCCTACGAGCAGTACTTC; CDR3: CASSPRTGAPYEQYF; J: TRBJ2-7; size: -; V: TRBV7-9; D: TRBD1
DNA: TGTGCCAGCAGCCCAGCGGGAGGGCCAGATACGCAGTATTTT; CDR3: CASSPAGGPDTQYF; J: TRBJ2-3; size: -; V: TRBV7-8; D: TRBD2
DNA: TGTGCCAGCAGCTTCGCGGCTAGCTCTCAAGAGACCCAGTACTTC; CDR3: CASSFAASSQETQYF; J: TRBJ2-5; size: -; V: TRBV7-7; D: -
DNA: TGTGCCAGCAGCTTGTGGGACCTCGTGACTAGAAACCCAGATACGCAGTATTTT; CDR3: CASSLWDLVTRNPDTQYF; J: TRBJ2-3; size: -; V: TRBV5-6; D: -
DNA: TGTGCCAGTAGTAGGACCCTCGCCTCTCGTAGGGGCAATCAGCCCCAGCATTTT; CDR3: CASSRTLASRRGNQPQHF; J: TRBJ1-5; size: once; V: TRBV19; D: -
DNA: TGTGCCAGCAGTTTGGGGTCCAGGGGGCTATTGAACACTGAAGCTTTCTTT; CDR3: CASSLGSRGLLNTEAFF; J: TRBJ1-1; size: few; V: TRBV28; D: TRBD1
DNA: TGTGCCAGCAGCCCGGGAGGGCCGTACACCGGGGAGCTGTTTTTT; CDR3: CASSPGGPYTGELFF; J: TRBJ2-2; size: -; V: TRBV9; D: TRBD2
DNA: TGCGCCAGCAGCTTGAAACTCGGGACTACCACAGATACGCAGTATTTT; CDR3: CASSLKLGTTTDTQYF; J: TRBJ2-3; size: many; V: TRBV5-1; D: TRBD2
DNA: TGTGCCAGTGGGAAGACTAGTGAAGAGACCCAGTACTTC; CDR3: CASGKTSEETQYF; J: TRBJ2-5; size: -; V: TRBV27; D: -
DNA: TGCGCCAGCAGCTGGGGAGGACAGGGATCGGAGTTAGAGACCCAGTACTTC; CDR3: CASSWGGQGSELETQYF; J: TRBJ2-5; size: -; V: TRBV5-1; D: TRBD1
DNA: TGCGCCAGCAGCTTCTCGGGACAATCGAACTATGGCTACACCTTC; CDR3: CASSFSGQSNYGYTF; J: TRBJ1-2; size: once; V: TRBV5-1; D: -
DNA: TGCGCCAGCAGCCGCGGGACAGGGGCTGAAAAACTGTTTTTT; CDR3: CASSRGTGAEKLFF; J: TRBJ1-4; size: many; V: TRBV4-3; D: TRBD1
DNA: TGTGCCAGCGGCGGGAGGGCGAACAATGAGCAGTTCTTC; CDR3: CASGGRANNEQFF; J: TRBJ2-1; size: -; V: TRBV7-8; D: TRBD2
DNA: TGTGCCAGCAGCTTAGTAATCCCCAATGAGCAGTTCTTC; CDR3: CASSLVIPNEQFF; J: TRBJ2-1; size: -; V: TRBV11-2; D: -
DNA: TGTGCCAGCAGCTCCACGATCGGGACGCAGCAGTTCTTC; CDR3: CASSSTIGTQQFF; J: TRBJ2-1; size: -; V: TRBV7-3; D: -
DNA: TGTGCCAGCAGCCAAGATGACCGCGGTATCGAAAAACTGTTTTTT; CDR3: CASSQDDRGIEKLFF; J: TRBJ1-4; size: -; V: TRBV4-2; D: -
DNA: TGTGCCAGCTCACCACCGAGGCAGGGGGGACGAGAGACCCAGTACTTC; CDR3: CASSPPRQGGRETQYF; J: TRBJ2-5; size: -; V: TRBV18; D: -
DNA: TGTGCCAGCAGCTTGCAGGGGGCTGCTAACACTGAAGCTTTCTTT; CDR3: CASSLQGAANTEAFF; J: TRBJ1-1; size: -; V: TRBV7-3; D: TRBD1
DNA: TGTGCCAGCAGCCCCCCGATTAGCACTGAAGCTTTCTTT; CDR3: CASSPPISTEAFF; J: TRBJ1-1; size: many; V: TRBV28; D: -
DNA: TGTGCCAGCAGCTTGCGACTAGCGGGAGTTTGGAGAGAGACCCAGTACTTC; CDR3: CASSLRLAGVWRETQYF; J: TRBJ2-5; size: -; V: TRBV14; D: TRBD2
DNA: TGTGCCAGCAGCTTGGACGATGACAGCAACTATGGCTACACCTTC; CDR3: CASSLDDDSNYGYTF; J: TRBJ1-2; size: -; V: TRBV7-9; D: -
DNA: TGTGCCAGCAGCCGCCGCGGCGGCAATCAGCCCCAGCATTTT; CDR3: CASSRRGGNQPQHF; J: TRBJ1-5; size: once; V: TRBV7-2; D: -
DNA: TGTGCCAGCACCCACGGGGGTAGCAACTACGAGCAGTACTTC; CDR3: CASTHGGSNYEQYF; J: TRBJ2-7; size: -; V: TRBV13; D: -
DNA: TGTGCCAGCAGCTCTACAGGGTCAGTTGGAAACACCATATATTTT; CDR3: CASSSTGSVGNTIYF; J: TRBJ1-3; size: -; V: TRBV7-8; D: -
DNA: TGCAGTGCTACACTAGTGGAGACCCAGTACTTC; CDR3: CSATLVETQYF; J: TRBJ2-5; size: -; V: TRBV20-1; D: -
DNA: TGTGCCAGCAGTTTGTCTGGACTCCCCGCCTACGAGCAGTACTTC; CDR3: CASSLSGLPAYEQYF; J: TRBJ2-7; size: once; V: TRBV5-4; D: -
DNA: TGTGCCAGCAGCTTAAGACAAGGTTATGGCTACACCTTC; CDR3: CASSLRQGYGYTF; J: TRBJ1-2; size: -; V: TRBV7-2; D: -
DNA: TGTGCCAGCAGCTCCCCGGGGACAGGGGAAACGGGAGGCTACACCTTC; CDR3: CASSSPGTGETGGYTF; J: TRBJ1-2; size: -; V: TRBV7-3; D: TRBD1
DNA: TGTGCCAGCAGAAAAGGGACATTGTACGGGGAGCTGTTTTTT; CDR3: CASRKGTLYGELFF; J: TRBJ2-2; size: -; V: TRBV27; D: -
DNA: TGTGCCAGCAGGACCACAGGGGGCGATGGCTACACCTTC; CDR3: CASRTTGGDGYTF; J: TRBJ1-2; size: -; V: TRBV6-5; D: TRBD1
DNA: TGTGCCAGCAGTTACCACGGGACTAGCGGGAAGAATGAGCAGTTCTTC; CDR3: CASSYHGTSGKNEQFF; J: TRBJ2-1; size: -; V: TRBV6-5; D: TRBD2
DNA: TGTGCCAGCAGCTCCCCCACACCTAGCGGGAGGGGCCAAGAGACCCAGTACTTC; CDR3: CASSSPTPSGRGQETQYF; J: TRBJ2-5; size: -; V: TRBV11-2; D: TRBD2
DNA: TGTGCCAGCACAGACCCCGGGGTATACTATGGCTACACCTTC; CDR3: CASTDPGVYYGYTF; J: TRBJ1-2; size: once; V: TRBV28; D: -
DNA: TGTGCCTTAGACAGTTATCCCTACGAGCAGTACTTC; CDR3: CALDSYPYEQYF; J: TRBJ2-7; size: -; V: TRBV30; D: -
DNA: TGTGCCAGCAGGAGACTAGCGGGAGGGTCCTACGAGCAGTACTTC; CDR3: CASRRLAGGSYEQYF; J: TRBJ2-7; size: once; V: TRBV6-5; D: TRBD2
DNA: TGTGCCAGCAGTGGGACCCAGTCTGGGGCCAACGTCCTGACTTTC; CDR3: CASSGTQSGANVLTF; J: TRBJ2-6; size: many; V: TRBV6-1; D: -
DNA: TGTGCCAGCAAGACAGGCGGAAGGGTCGAGCAGTACTTC; CDR3: CASKTGGRVEQYF; J: TRBJ2-7; size: once; V: TRBV28; D: -
DNA: TGTGCCATCAGGGACGGTACTGAAGCTTTCTTT; CDR3: CAIRDGTEAFF; J: TRBJ1-1; size: -; V: TRBV10-3; D: -
DNA: TGCGCCAGCAGCTTGGGGACAGGAGCCACCTACGAGCAGTACTTC; CDR3: CASSLGTGATYEQYF; J: TRBJ2-7; size: -; V: TRBV5-1; D: TRBD1
DNA: TGTGCCAGCAGCCCACGTCAGCACGCGGGGAACTACGAGCAGTACTTC; CDR3: CASSPRQHAGNYEQYF; J: TRBJ2-7; size: -; V: TRBV6-6; D: -
DNA: TGTGCCAGCGTGCCTCGGGCAGCCCCTAGCGGATACAATGAGCAGTTCTTC; CDR3: CASVPRAAPSGYNEQFF; J: TRBJ2-1; size: -; V: TRBV27; D: TRBD2
DNA: TGTGCCAGCAGCTTGCCCGGACTAGCGCACTACGAGCAGTACTTC; CDR3: CASSLPGLAHYEQYF; J: TRBJ2-7; size: few; V: TRBV5-8; D: TRBD2